This T cell receptor (beta chain) was captured by sequencing in a study of early T cells in non-severe SARS-CoV-2 infection. Findings and caveats of the study: The study's VDJdb matching favored anti-spike CD8 responses and missed private and CD4 specificities.

TCRdb re-called the 5' RACE reads through MiXCR, storing one row per CDR3 protein. The sample holds about 110,000 distinct CDR3 sequences, roughly an eighth seen once. Regarding this clonotype: Its specificity is not known.

This CDR3 comprises 16 residues. Germline V gene sequence: CDR1 SGHAT, CDR2 FQNNGV. The V gene lost 5 bases and the J gene lost 0 bases, with 14 bases spanning the gap. This material consisted of whole blood, taken at baseline. The source of this sequence is an adult who was a healthcare worker with PCR-confirmed SARS-CoV-2 infection or an uninfected control (not recorded which). The chain recombines TRBV11-2 with TRBJ1-3; the D is unclear. CDR3 DNA sequence: TGTGCCAGCAGCCTTACGTTAGGAGACTCTGGAAACACCATATATTTT. Amino acids: CASSLTLGDSGNTIYF.